This is a list of T cell receptor beta chains from one sample in a study of OX40 agonist ivuxolimab in advanced cancers. TCRdb's copy holds only in-frame clones and misses some; the assay was immunoSEQ multiplex PCR. The table records roughly 61,000 clones, approximately 89% of them present only once. This sample comprised CD4+ or CD8+ T cells sorted from blood, obtained in a trial of the OX40 agonist ivuxolimab. The receptors were gathered from an adult with an advanced solid tumor such as melanoma, head and neck, liver or kidney cancer. The CDR3 runs from the conserved cysteine through the conserved F or W. A D gene is named only where the DNA matches it firmly. For some rows the clone size is stated as once, few or many, or as a class when expanded; others skip it.

j_call	d_call	clone_size	v_call	cdr3_aa	cdr3_nt
TRBJ1-5	TRBD1	NA	TRBV25-1	CASSDGQERGQPQHF	TGTGCCAGCAGTGACGGACAGGAGAGGGGTCAGCCCCAGCATTTT
TRBJ2-2	NA	NA	TRBV7-3	CASSPQETGELFF	TGTGCCAGCAGCCCCCAGGAAACCGGGGAGCTGTTTTTT
TRBJ2-1	TRBD2	NA	TRBV19	CASSLTGLSGSSYNEQFF	TGTGCCAGTAGTTTAACAGGGTTAAGCGGGAGCTCCTACAATGAGCAGTTCTTC
TRBJ2-5	NA	once	TRBV5-1	CASSRGTEQETQYF	TGCGCCAGCAGCCGCGGGACAGAACAAGAGACCCAGTACTTC
TRBJ2-7	NA	NA	TRBV6-5	CASRSYRSNYEQYF	TGTGCCAGCAGGTCCTACCGGAGCAACTACGAGCAGTACTTC
TRBJ2-5	NA	NA	TRBV9	CASSVGATGNRETQYF	TGTGCCAGCAGCGTAGGGGCGACTGGGAATCGGGAGACCCAGTACTTC
TRBJ2-1	TRBD2	NA	TRBV4-3	CASSQTSGTYNEQFF	TGCGCCAGCAGCCAGACTAGCGGTACCTACAATGAGCAGTTCTTC
TRBJ2-2	NA	NA	TRBV27	CASSPLPGTGLFF	TGTGCCAGCAGTCCCCTCCCCGGGACGGGGCTGTTTTTT
TRBJ2-5	NA	few	TRBV6-1	CASRTKETQYF	TGTGCCAGCAGGACTAAAGAGACCCAGTACTTC
TRBJ1-1	NA	NA	TRBV7-9	CASSLTGPNEAFF	TGTGCCAGCAGCTTAACCGGACCCAATGAAGCTTTCTTT
TRBJ2-5	TRBD1	NA	TRBV11-2	CASSSGGQGLSETQYF	TGTGCCAGCAGCTCGGGGGGACAGGGGCTCTCAGAGACCCAGTACTTC
TRBJ2-1	TRBD2	NA	TRBV18	CASSPGRGTYNEQFF	TGTGCCAGCTCACCAGGGAGGGGTACCTACAATGAGCAGTTCTTC
TRBJ2-1	NA	NA	TRBV5-4	CASSLGAGSSYNEQFF	TGTGCCAGCAGCTTGGGGGCGGGGTCCTCCTACAATGAGCAGTTCTTC
TRBJ2-1	TRBD2	NA	TRBV6-4	CASRTSGSVGEQFF	TGTGCCAGCAGGACTAGCGGGAGCGTGGGTGAGCAGTTCTTC
TRBJ2-6	NA	NA	TRBV29-1	CSVHSGANVLTF	TGCAGCGTACACTCTGGGGCCAACGTCCTGACTTTC
TRBJ2-1	NA	NA	TRBV9	CASSPVWNTGEQFF	TGTGCCAGCAGCCCCGTTTGGAACACGGGTGAGCAGTTCTTC
TRBJ2-5	NA	NA	TRBV7-7	CASSLGQQETQYF	TGTGCTAGCAGCTTGGGACAACAAGAGACCCAGTACTTC